What follows describes a single TCR beta chain. No antigen is known for it. No base-level quality is on record; no much larger clone is a single base apart. V is clipped by 6 bases and J by 5 bases, and the sequence between their germline boundaries is 11 bases long. Sequences SGHTA (CDR1) and FQGNSA (CDR2) are obtained from the germline V gene. From cysteine to phenylalanine, the CDR3 is 13 amino acids long. The entry retains the CDR3 DNA only, 39 bases that are in frame from base 1. The data belong to a study of beta chain features in type 1 diabetes (dated by TCRdb to 2016 to 2019). In terms of the full investigation: Mean age, gender distribution, total cell number and subset yield were not different between patients and healthy donors. A total of 85 million to 140 million sorted cells were examined across all samples, and a strong correlation was observed between cell number per subset and RNA yield. Naive and central memory subsets were obtained from all 28 donors, but regulatory and stem cell-like memory subsets were isolated from only 8 patients and roughly 8 healthy donors. In the study, recently diagnosed type 1 diabetes patients and matched healthy donors were compared on the TCRB repertoires of their sorted circulating CD4+ T cell subsets. What the authors observed across the whole study: Because small numbers of individuals were included in the HLA sub-analyses, any influence of HLA type on TCRB rearrangement was left unresolved. Naive, central memory and regulatory TCRB repertoires appeared to be more alike among patients than among healthy donors. At VDJ recombination sites, type 1 diabetes patients had fewer insertions and more deleted nucleotides, which implies abnormalities in thymic rearrangement. A moderate but significant shortening of TCRB CDR3 length was observed in type 1 diabetes patients in all four CD4+ subsets. Because cDNA rather than genomic DNA was sequenced, highly expressing activated cells could have been over-represented, although no difference in activation and CD3 levels was found between groups. Shorter templates might have been favored by PCR, but patient and control samples were amplified and corrected together, so both groups would have been affected equally by any skew.

Each donor gave one peripheral blood draw, approximately 110 mL on average, collected into heparinised tubes. A BD FACSAria II and a panel including CD45RO, CCR7, CD25, CD127, CD95 and CD27 were used to sort naive, central memory, regulatory and stem cell-like memory CD4+ T cells. Purity was above 95% for every sorted population. Right away, PBMCs were isolated by Lymphoprep density gradient centrifugation and were stained directly, with no culture step. So that batch effects would be minimized, each experiment stained and sorted samples in pairs, pairing one healthy donor with one patient. The entire isolated RNA was reverse transcribed using the High Capacity cDNA Reverse Transcription Kit, and thus expressed TCRB transcripts were sequenced. Deep immunoSEQ sequencing was applied to naive, central memory and regulatory T cell samples, giving an average of roughly 3.5 million total reads per sample. Sorted cells were lysed in RLT buffer, and RNA was extracted using DNase-treated RNeasy Micro or Mini kits according to cell number. To prevent cross-contamination, every cell subset was processed on its own, while patient and healthy donor samples were processed together. Using the immunoSEQ multiplex PCR, TCRB sequences were amplified from cDNA into 87-bp fragments spanning the CDR3 region. Sequencing of the amplicons was done on the Illumina HiSeq platform. The paper's processing steps were these. PCR bias was corrected computationally using synthetic template baselines, and reads within Hamming distance 2 were collapsed, with unmergeable singletons discarded. Reads were aligned against IMGT to assign V, D and J genes, CDR3 length and insertions or deletions at six rearrangement sites. Within each subset, clonotype counts were normalized to the number of sorted cells before true diversity and Gini coefficients were calculated with the tcR R package. The overlap coefficient, calculated on TCRB nucleotide sequences, was used to quantify repertoire sharing. As a proxy for the pre-selection repertoire, out-of-frame TCRB sequences from naive cells were analyzed. Entries here come from immuneACCESS through TCRdb and include only in-frame sequences with V and J called. Some clones fail to appear in such tables; in the studies checked, an unresolved V gene covers under half of the shortfall, and the cause of the remainder is unknown. V, J and clone size were drawn from that table, and D and trimming were deduced from the DNA. The sample data list around 250,000 clones, and over 65% of these were observed just once. Of the sample, 0.053% falls within the top ten clones.

The V and J genes are TRBV7-2 and TRBJ2-1, and possibly TRBD1, on 6 matching bases. The sample was naive CD4+ T cells from blood. In the paper's terms, the cell subset or site label means: true naive CD4+ T cells. The receptor's source is a man aged 25-45 years in good health. The base sequence is TGTGCCAGCAGGGACGGACAGCACAATGAGCAGTTCTTC. Its protein reads: CASRDGQHNEQFF.